This T cell receptor (beta chain) was identified in a study of beta chain features in type 1 diabetes. In the study overall: Across every sample, around 98 million sorted cells were examined in total.

A CD45RO/CCR7/CD25/CD127/CD95/CD27 panel sorted naive, central memory, regulatory and stem cell-like memory CD4+ cells. Germline assignment: CDR1 SGHTA and CDR2 FQGTGA. The CDR3 consists of 14 residues. The V and J ends lost 1 base and 5 bases, in that order; junction bases with no gene match: 0. This clone was detected many times. Reverse transcription of all isolated RNA meant that expressed TCRB transcripts were sequenced. Data came from immunoSEQ multiplex PCR; TCRdb stores just in-frame clones and leaves some out. The repertoire includes fewer than 350,000 clones, about 7.8% of them detected once, and roughly 1% sits in the top ten.

The sequencing input was central memory CD4+ T cells from blood. This clonotype was sampled from a woman aged 18-29 years in good health. The V gene is TRBV7-3, the J gene TRBJ2-3, with 10 bases identical to TRBD1. In DNA form, the CDR3 reads TGTGCCAGCAGCTTAAGGGACAGGGGAGATACGCAGTATTTT. Amino acids: CASSLRDRGDTQYF.